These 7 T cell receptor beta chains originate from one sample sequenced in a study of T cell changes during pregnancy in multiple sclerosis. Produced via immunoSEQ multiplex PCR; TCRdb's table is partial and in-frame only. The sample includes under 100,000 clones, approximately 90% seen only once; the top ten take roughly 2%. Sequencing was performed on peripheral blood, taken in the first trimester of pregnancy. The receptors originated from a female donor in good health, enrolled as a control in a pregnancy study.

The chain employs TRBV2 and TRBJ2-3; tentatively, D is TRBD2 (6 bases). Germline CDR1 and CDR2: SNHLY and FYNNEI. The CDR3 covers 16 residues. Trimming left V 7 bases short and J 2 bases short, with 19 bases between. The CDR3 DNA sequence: TGTGCCAGCATCAAGGGACTCCAGGGTTACACAGATACGCAGTATTTT. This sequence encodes CASIKGLQGYTDTQYF.

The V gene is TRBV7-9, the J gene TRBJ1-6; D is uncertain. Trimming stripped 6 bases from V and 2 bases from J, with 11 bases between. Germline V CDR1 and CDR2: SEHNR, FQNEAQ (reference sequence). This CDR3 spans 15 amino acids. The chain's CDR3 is CASRLVGAYNSPLHF. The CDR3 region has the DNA TGTGCCAGCAGACTAGTGGGCGCCTATAATTCACCCCTCCACTTT.

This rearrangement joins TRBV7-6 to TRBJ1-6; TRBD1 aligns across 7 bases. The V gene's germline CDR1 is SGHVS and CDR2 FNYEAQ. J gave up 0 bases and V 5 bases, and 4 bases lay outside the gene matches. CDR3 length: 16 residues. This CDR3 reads CASSPDRFSYNSPLHF. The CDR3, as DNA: TGTGCCAGCAGCCCGGACAGGTTCTCCTATAATTCACCCCTCCACTTT.

The CDR3 protein is CASSSGTYGYTF. The CDR3 DNA is TGTGCCAGCAGCTCCGGGACTTATGGCTACACCTTC. The chain uses TRBV6-5 and TRBJ1-2; weak D call: TRBD1 (5 bases). The germline V gene has CDR1 MNHEY and CDR2 SVGAGI. CDR3 length equals 12 residues. V was cut by 6 bases and J by 5 bases, with 10 bases left in between.

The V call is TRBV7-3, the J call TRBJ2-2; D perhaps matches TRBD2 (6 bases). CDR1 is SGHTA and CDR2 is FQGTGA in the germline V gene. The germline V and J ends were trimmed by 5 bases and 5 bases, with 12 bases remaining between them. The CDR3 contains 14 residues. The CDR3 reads CASSRDSVTGELFF. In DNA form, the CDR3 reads TGTGCCAGCAGCCGGGACTCGGTTACCGGGGAGCTGTTTTTT.

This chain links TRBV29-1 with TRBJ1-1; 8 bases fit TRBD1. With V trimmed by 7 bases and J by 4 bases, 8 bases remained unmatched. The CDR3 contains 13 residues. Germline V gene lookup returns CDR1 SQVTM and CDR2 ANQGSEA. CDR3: CSGSQGVSTEAFF. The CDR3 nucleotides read TGCAGCGGGTCACAGGGGGTCAGCACTGAAGCTTTCTTT.

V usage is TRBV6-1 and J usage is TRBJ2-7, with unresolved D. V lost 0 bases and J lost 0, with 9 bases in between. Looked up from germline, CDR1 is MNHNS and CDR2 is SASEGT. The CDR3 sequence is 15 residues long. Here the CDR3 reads CASSEAVALSYEQYF. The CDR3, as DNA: TGTGCCAGCAGTGAAGCGGTAGCACTCTCCTACGAGCAGTACTTC.